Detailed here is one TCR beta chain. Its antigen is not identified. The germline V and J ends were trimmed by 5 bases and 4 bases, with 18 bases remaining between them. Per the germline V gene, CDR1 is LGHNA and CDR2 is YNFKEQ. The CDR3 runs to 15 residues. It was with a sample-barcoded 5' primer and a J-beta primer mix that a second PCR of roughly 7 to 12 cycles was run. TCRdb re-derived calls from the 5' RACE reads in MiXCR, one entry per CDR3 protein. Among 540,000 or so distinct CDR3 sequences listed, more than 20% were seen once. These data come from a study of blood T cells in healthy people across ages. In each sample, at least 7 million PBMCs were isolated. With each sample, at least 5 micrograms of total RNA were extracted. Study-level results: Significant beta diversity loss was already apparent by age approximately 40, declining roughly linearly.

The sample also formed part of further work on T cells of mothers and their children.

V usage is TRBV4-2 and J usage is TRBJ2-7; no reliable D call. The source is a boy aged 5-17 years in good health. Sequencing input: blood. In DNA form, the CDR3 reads TGTGCCAGCAGCTTGGACCTTTCGCGGAATTACGAGCAGTACTTC. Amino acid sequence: CASSLDLSRNYEQYF.